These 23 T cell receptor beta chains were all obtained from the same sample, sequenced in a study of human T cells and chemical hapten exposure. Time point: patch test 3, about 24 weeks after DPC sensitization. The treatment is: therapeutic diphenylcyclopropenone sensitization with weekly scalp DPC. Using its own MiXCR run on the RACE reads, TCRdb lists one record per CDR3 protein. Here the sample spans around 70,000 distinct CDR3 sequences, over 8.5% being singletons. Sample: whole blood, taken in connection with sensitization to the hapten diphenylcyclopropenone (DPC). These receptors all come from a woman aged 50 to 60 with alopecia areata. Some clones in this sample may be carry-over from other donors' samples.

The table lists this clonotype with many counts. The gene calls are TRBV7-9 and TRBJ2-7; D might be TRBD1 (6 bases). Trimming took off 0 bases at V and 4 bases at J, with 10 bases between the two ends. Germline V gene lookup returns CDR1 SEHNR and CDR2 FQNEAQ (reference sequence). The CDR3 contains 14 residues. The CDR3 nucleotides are TGTGCCAGCAGCTTAGCGGGCAGGGGTTACGAGCAGTACTTC. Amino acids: CASSLAGRGYEQYF.

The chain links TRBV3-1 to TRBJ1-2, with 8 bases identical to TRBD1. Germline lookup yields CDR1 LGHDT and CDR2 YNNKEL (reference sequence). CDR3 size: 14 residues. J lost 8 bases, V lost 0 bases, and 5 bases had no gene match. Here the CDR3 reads CASSQDWTGIGYTF. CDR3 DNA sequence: TGTGCCAGCAGCCAAGACTGGACAGGGATCGGCTACACCTTC.

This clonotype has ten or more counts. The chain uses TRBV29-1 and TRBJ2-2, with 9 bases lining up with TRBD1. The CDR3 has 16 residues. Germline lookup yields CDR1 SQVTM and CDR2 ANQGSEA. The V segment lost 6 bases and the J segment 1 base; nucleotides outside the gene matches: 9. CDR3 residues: CSVVTGGLGNTGELFF. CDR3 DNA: TGCAGCGTAGTTACAGGGGGCTTGGGGAACACCGGGGAGCTGTTTTTT.

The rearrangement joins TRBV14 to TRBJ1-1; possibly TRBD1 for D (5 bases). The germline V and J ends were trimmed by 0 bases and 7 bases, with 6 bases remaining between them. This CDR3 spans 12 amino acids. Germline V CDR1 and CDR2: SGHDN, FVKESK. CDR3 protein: CASSQEQVEAFF. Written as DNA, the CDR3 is TGTGCCAGCAGCCAAGAACAGGTTGAAGCTTTCTTT.

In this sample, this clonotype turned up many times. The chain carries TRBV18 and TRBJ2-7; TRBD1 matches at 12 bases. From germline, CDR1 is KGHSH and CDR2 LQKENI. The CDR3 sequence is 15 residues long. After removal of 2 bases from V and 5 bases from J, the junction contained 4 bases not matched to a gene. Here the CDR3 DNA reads TGTGCCAGCTCACCATCGGGACAGGGGGCCAACGAGCAGTACTTC. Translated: CASSPSGQGANEQYF.

This chain's CDR3 is CASSRGDRPTETQYF. CDR3 DNA: TGCGCCAGCAGCCGGGGGGACCGCCCGACGGAGACCCAGTACTTC. The chain has TRBV4-1 and TRBJ2-5; possible D gene TRBD2, 6 bases. The V gene lost 4 bases and the J gene lost 5 bases, with 17 bases spanning the gap. The germline gives CDR1 MGHRA, CDR2 YSYEKL. The CDR3 has 15 residues.

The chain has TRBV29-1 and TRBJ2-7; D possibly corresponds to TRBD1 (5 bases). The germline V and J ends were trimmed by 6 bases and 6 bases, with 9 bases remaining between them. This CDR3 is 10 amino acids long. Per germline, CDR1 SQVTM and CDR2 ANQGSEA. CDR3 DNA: TGCAGCGTCGCCGACAGCGAGCAGTACTTC. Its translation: CSVADSEQYF.

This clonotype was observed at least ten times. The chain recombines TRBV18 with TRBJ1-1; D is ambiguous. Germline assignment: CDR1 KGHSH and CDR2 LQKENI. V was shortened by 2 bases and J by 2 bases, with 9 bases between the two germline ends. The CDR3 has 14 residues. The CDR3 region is CASSPSNRNTEAFF. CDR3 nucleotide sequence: TGTGCCAGCTCACCATCAAACAGAAACACTGAAGCTTTCTTT.

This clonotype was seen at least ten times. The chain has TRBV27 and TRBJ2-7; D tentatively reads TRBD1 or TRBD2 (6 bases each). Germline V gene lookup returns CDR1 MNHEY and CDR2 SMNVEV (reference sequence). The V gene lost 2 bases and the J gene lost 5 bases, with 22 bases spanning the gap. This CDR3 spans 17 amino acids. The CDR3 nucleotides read TGTGCCAGCAGTTTACGTCAGGGGCGATATGGAGGGGACGAGCAGTACTTC. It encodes CASSLRQGRYGGDEQYF.

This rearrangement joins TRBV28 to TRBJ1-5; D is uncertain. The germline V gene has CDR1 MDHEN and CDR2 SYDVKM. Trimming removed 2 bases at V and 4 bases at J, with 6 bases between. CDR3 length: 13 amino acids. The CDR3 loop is CASSLGVNQPQHF. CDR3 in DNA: TGTGCCAGCAGTTTAGGGGTAAATCAGCCCCAGCATTTT.

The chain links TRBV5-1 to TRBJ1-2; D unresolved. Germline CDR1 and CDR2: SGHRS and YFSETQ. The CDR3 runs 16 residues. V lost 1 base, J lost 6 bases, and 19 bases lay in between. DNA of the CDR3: TGCGCCAGCAGCTTGATTTCCCGTGCAGGTGCGGATGGCTACACCTTC. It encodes CASSLISRAGADGYTF.

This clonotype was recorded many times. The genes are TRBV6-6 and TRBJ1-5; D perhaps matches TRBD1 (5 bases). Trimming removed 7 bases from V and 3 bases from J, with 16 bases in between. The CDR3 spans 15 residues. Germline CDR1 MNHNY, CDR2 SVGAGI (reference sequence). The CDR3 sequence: CASTYLRDPNQPQHF. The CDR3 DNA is TGTGCCAGCACCTACCTCCGGGACCCCAATCAGCCCCAGCATTTT.

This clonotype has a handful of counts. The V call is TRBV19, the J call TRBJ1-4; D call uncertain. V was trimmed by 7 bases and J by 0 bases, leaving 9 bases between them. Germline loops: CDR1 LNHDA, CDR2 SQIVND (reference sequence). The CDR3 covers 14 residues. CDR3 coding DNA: TGTGCCAGTACCAGGAAGGCAACTAATGAAAAACTGTTTTTT. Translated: CASTRKATNEKLFF.

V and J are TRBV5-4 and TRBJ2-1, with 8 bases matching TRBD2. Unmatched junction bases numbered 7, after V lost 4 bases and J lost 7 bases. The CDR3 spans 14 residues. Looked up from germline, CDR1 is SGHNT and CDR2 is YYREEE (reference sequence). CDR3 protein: CASSPDGGRNEQFF. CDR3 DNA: TGTGCCAGCAGCCCCGATGGCGGGAGGAATGAGCAGTTCTTC. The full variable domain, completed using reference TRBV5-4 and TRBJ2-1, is ETGVTQSPTHLIKTRGQQVTLRCSSQSGHNTVSWYQQALGQGPQFIFQYYREEENGRGNFPPRFSGLQFPNYSSELNVNALELDDSALYLCASSPDGGRNEQFFGPGTRLTVL.

The CDR3 region is CASSLVLTGSEAFF. Here the CDR3 DNA reads TGTGCCAGCAGCTTAGTCCTGACAGGGTCTGAAGCTTTCTTT. V usage is TRBV7-2 and J usage is TRBJ1-1; 7 bases line up with TRBD1. V trimming: 1 base; J trimming: 6 bases; junction bases outside the gene matches: 5. CDR1 and CDR2 from the germline V gene are SGHTA and FQGNSA. The CDR3 loop spans 14 amino acids.

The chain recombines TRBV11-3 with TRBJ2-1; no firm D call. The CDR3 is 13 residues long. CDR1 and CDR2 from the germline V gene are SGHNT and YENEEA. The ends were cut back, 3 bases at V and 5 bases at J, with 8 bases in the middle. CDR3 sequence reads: CASSFGRNNEQFF. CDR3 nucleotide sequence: TGTGCCAGCAGCTTCGGACGGAACAATGAGCAGTTCTTC. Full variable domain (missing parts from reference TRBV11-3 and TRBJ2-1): EAGVVQSPRYKIIEKKQPVAFWCNPISGHNTLYWYLQNLGQGPELLIRYENEEAVDDSQLPKDRFSAERLKGVDSTLKIQPAELGDSAVYLCASSFGRNNEQFFGPGTRLTVL.

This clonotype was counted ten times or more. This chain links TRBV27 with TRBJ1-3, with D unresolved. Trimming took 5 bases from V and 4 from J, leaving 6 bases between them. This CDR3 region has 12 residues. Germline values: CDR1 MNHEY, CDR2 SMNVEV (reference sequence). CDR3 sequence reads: CASSGPGNTIYF. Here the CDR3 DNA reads TGTGCCAGCAGTGGGCCCGGAAACACCATATATTTT.

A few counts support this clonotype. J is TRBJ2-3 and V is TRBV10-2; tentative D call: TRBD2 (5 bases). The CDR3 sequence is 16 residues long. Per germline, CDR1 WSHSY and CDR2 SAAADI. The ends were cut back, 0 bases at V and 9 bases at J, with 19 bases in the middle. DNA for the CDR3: TGCGCCAGCAGTGAGTCAGGCGGAACTAGGATGGGGACGCAGTATTTT. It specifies CASSESGGTRMGTQYF.

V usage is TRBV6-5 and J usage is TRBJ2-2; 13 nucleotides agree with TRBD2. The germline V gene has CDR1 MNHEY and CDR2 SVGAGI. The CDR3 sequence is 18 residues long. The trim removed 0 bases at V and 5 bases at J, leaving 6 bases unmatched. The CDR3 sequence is CASSYSGLAGVVTGELFF. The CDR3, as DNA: TGTGCCAGCAGTTACTCCGGACTAGCGGGAGTCGTAACCGGGGAGCTGTTTTTT.

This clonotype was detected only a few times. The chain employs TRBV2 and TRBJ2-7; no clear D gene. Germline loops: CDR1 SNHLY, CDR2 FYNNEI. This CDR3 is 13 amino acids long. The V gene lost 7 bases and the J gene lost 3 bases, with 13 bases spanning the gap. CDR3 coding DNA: TGTGCCAGCAAGGGTCGCACTGTCTACGAGCAGTACTTC. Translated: CASKGRTVYEQYF.

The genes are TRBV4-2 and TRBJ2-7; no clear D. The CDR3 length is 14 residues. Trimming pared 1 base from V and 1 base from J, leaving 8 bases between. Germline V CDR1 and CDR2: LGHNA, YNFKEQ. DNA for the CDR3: TGTGCCAGCAGCCAAGGCCAAGGGTCCTACGAGCAGTACTTC. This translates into CASSQGQGSYEQYF.

In DNA form, the CDR3 reads TGTGCCAGCAGCACCTTTGACGGTCCCGCTGAAGCTTTCTTT. Translated, it gives CASSTFDGPAEAFF. The chain is built from TRBV7-9 and TRBJ1-1; D remains unclear. CDR3 size: 14 residues. Germline assignment: CDR1 SEHNR and CDR2 FQNEAQ (reference sequence). The ends were cut back, 5 bases at V and 6 bases at J, with 16 bases in the middle.

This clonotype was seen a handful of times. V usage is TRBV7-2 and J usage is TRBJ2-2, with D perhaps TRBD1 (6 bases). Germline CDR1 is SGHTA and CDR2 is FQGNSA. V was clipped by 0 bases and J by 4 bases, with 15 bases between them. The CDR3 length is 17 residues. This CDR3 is CASSLALQGSATGELFF. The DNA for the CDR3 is TGTGCCAGCAGCTTAGCTCTCCAGGGGTCGGCCACCGGGGAGCTGTTTTTT.